These 4 T cell receptor beta chains were sequenced from one sample in a study of a mutant IDH1 vaccine in newly diagnosed glioma. Described time point: week 35, safety follow-up. Topical imiquimod was applied with each vaccine dose, which held 300 ug of mutant IDH1 20-mer peptide. No cognate antigen is known for these TCRs. TCRdb's copy holds only in-frame clones and misses some; the assay was immunoSEQ multiplex PCR. The sample carries tens of thousands of clones, roughly 80% recorded once. This sample comprised PBMCs, obtained from a glioma patient whose treatment included an IDH1 peptide vaccine. The receptor source for this set is a woman under 30 with glioma.

V gene TRBV4-1 combines with J gene TRBJ2-7; D remains ambiguous. The germline V gene encodes CDR1 MGHRA and CDR2 YSYEKL. This CDR3 is built from 11 residues. Trimming left V 5 bases short and J 7 bases short, with 9 bases between. This chain's CDR3 is CASSAQREQYF. CDR3 bases: TGCGCCAGCAGCGCCCAGCGTGAGCAGTACTTC.

The chain uses TRBV6-6 and TRBJ1-2; D is undetermined. In germline, CDR1 is MNHNY, CDR2 SVGAGI (reference sequence). Trimming took 6 bases from V and 7 from J, leaving 21 bases between them. This CDR3 region has 15 residues. CDR3 DNA: TGTGCCAGCAGCCACATACCCTGGAGGGTATCTGGCTACACCTTC. It specifies CASSHIPWRVSGYTF.

V and J are TRBV10-3 and TRBJ2-7; the D gene is possibly TRBD1 (5 bases). With 2 bases removed from V and 5 bases from J, the gap between germline ends came to 16 bases. Germline loops: CDR1 ENHRY, CDR2 SYGVKD. The CDR3 spans 15 residues. The CDR3 DNA reads as TGTGCCATCAGTGAGAGGACCCAAAGCAGGGACGAGCAGTACTTC. Amino acids: CAISERTQSRDEQYF.

The V gene is TRBV18, the J gene TRBJ1-2; no definite D call. The V gene lost 2 bases and the J gene lost 0 bases, with 16 bases spanning the gap. In germline, CDR1 is KGHSH, CDR2 LQKENI. The CDR3 length is 17 residues. CDR3 DNA sequence: TGTGCCAGCTCACCAGTCCCCCCCTCCCGTGCTAACTATGGCTACACCTTC. It encodes CASSPVPPSRANYGYTF.